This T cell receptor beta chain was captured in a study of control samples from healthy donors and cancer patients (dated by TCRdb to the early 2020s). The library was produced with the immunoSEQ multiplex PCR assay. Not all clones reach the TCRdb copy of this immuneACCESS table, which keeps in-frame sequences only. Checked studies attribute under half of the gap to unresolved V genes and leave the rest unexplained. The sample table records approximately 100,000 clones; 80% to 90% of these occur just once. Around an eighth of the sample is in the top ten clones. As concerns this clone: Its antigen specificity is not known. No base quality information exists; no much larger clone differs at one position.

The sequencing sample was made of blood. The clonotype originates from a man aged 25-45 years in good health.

This receptor has the CDR3 CASSRQGVDTEAFF. The nucleotide sequence is given as TGTGCCAGCAGCCGACAGGGAGTCGACACTGAAGCTTTCTTT. The rearranged chain carries TRBV7-6 and TRBJ1-1; 7 central nucleotides agree with TRBD1. The CDR3 has 14 amino acids, counting the end cysteine and phenylalanine. Only the CDR3 region is kept as DNA, spanning 42 bases read in frame from base 1. V loses 5 bases at its end and J loses 3 bases; junction bases beyond the gene matches: 6. The germline V gene specifies SGHVS as CDR1 and FNYEAQ as CDR2.